Each of the 10 T cell receptor beta chains below was sequenced from the same sample in a study of T-cell reconstitution after alpha-beta-depleted transplantation in children. Preparation of the TCRbeta library was carried out with unique molecular identifiers. In TCRdb, the PCR reads were re-called with MiXCR into one record per CDR3 protein. The sample yields around 210,000 distinct CDR3 sequences, 6.6% seen once. Specimen: PBMCs, collected before TCRalphabeta/CD19-depleted stem cell transplant. These receptors were taken from a boy aged 2 to 10 with acute lymphoblastic leukemia, due to receive a stem cell transplant.

This clonotype was detected ten times or more. The rearrangement links TRBV29-1 to TRBJ2-7; D possibly corresponds to TRBD1 (7 bases). This CDR3 spans 13 amino acids. V dropped 4 bases and J dropped 6 bases, with 16 bases sitting between them. Germline CDR1 reads SQVTM; CDR2 reads ANQGSEA. The CDR3 region has the DNA TGCAGCGTTGGCGGGACAGTTTTTGGCGAGCAGTACTTC. It yields the protein CSVGGTVFGEQYF.

This chain joins TRBV28 and TRBJ2-2, with D perhaps given as TRBD1 or TRBD2 (6 bases each). The V gene's germline CDR1 is MDHEN and CDR2 SYDVKM. Trimming removed 6 bases at V and 1 base at J, with 9 bases between. The CDR3 is 14 residues long. This chain's CDR3 is CASRKGGNTGELFF. CDR3 nucleotide sequence: TGTGCCAGCAGAAAGGGGGGGAACACCGGGGAGCTGTTTTTT.

There are many counts of this clonotype. The chain carries TRBV12-3 or TRBV12-4 and TRBJ1-1, with D hard to call. V was pared by 6 bases and J by 3 bases, with 8 bases between. The CDR3 is 12 residues long. The CDR3 nucleotides are TGTGCCAGCAGCAACCGAGACACTGAAGCTTTCTTT. It is translated as CASSNRDTEAFF.

This clonotype came up a few times. The CDR3: CATQETGGSHQPQHF. The CDR3 nucleotides read TGTGCCACCCAGGAGACAGGGGGGTCGCATCAGCCCCAGCATTTT. The J gene is TRBJ1-5, the V gene TRBV6-1; 9 bases agree with TRBD1. CDR3 length: 15 residues. The V gene end was trimmed by 10 bases and the J gene end by 5 bases; junction bases not matched to a gene: 12. Germline CDR1 reads MNHNS; CDR2 reads SASEGT.

This clonotype was seen many times. The rearrangement joins TRBV5-1 to TRBJ2-3; no clear D gene. The V gene lost 2 bases and the J gene lost 1 base, with 8 bases spanning the gap. CDR3 size: 14 residues. CDR1 and CDR2 from the germline V gene are SGHRS and YFSETQ. The CDR3: CASSFLVRTDTQYF. CDR3 nucleotides: TGCGCCAGCAGCTTCCTCGTCCGCACAGATACGCAGTATTTT.

There are many counts of this clonotype. The chain recombines TRBV7-9 with TRBJ2-2; perhaps TRBD2 as D (7 bases). Germline V CDR1 and CDR2: SEHNR, FQNEAQ (reference sequence). V gave up 5 bases and J gave up 0 bases, with 10 bases separating them. This CDR3 is built from 15 residues. This CDR3 is CASSVRGPNTGELFF. For the CDR3, the DNA is TGTGCCAGCAGCGTGCGGGGGCCGAACACCGGGGAGCTGTTTTTT.

This clonotype was counted at least ten times. This rearrangement joins TRBV5-1 to TRBJ2-7; 10 nucleotides line up with TRBD2. Trimming removed 3 bases from V and 3 bases from J; junction bases left unmatched: 3. The germline V gene has CDR1 SGHRS and CDR2 YFSETQ. The CDR3 is 14 amino acids. This CDR3 is CASSSGTSDYEQYF. The CDR3 DNA reads as TGCGCCAGCAGCTCCGGGACTAGCGACTACGAGCAGTACTTC.

The sample holds many counts of this clonotype. The chain links TRBV20-1 to TRBJ2-3, with 10 bases identical to TRBD2. Losses at the gene ends were 3 bases for V and 1 base for J; bases not matched to a gene: 4. Germline CDR1 and CDR2: DFQATT and SNEGSKA (reference sequence). This CDR3 spans 15 amino acids. This CDR3 is CSASLGTSGTDTQYF. As DNA, the CDR3 is TGCAGTGCTAGTTTGGGGACTAGCGGCACAGATACGCAGTATTTT.

This clonotype was counted between two and nine times. V and J are TRBV4-2 and TRBJ2-3, with 7 bases aligning to TRBD1. CDR1 and CDR2 (germline): LGHNA, YNFKEQ. CDR3 length equals 17 residues. Trimming cost V 2 bases and J 1 base; bases outside gene matches: 9. CDR3 residues: CASSQHYRQGGTDTQYF. CDR3 DNA sequence: TGTGCCAGCAGCCAACACTACCGACAGGGTGGCACAGATACGCAGTATTTT.

This clonotype occurred many times. The chain combines TRBV5-1 with TRBJ1-1; 7 positions match TRBD1. Germline V gene lookup returns CDR1 SGHRS and CDR2 YFSETQ. The CDR3 consists of 15 residues. J lost 8 bases, V lost 4 bases, and 14 bases had no gene match. The CDR3 spells CASSRDSIRHTEAFF. CDR3 in DNA: TGCGCCAGCAGCAGGGACAGTATCCGACATACGGAAGCTTTCTTT.